This TCR beta chain derives from a study of shared clonotypes between healthy human individuals. Study-level findings and limits: As a rule, naive subsets had a larger estimated richness than memory subsets. Sampling was confined to blood; repertoires within tissues likely differ.

Each cell subset's genomic DNA was divided evenly among several immunoSEQ plates. In the authors' methods: Junction-only immunoSEQ sequences carried no quality scores, so filtering differed. Assay used: immunoSEQ multiplex PCR; TCRdb lists only in-frame clones, some missing. D and trimming come from the DNA, and the V and J calls and clone size come from that table. The data contain approximately 1,500,000 clones, roughly 96% of them singletons. About this clone itself: Its antigen remains unknown.

The CDR3 length is 15 residues. The germline V gene encodes CDR1 LNHDA and CDR2 SQIVND (reference sequence). Trimming took 5 bases from V and 6 from J; bases not matched to a gene: 11. What was sequenced was naive CD4+ T cells sorted from blood. Subset reported: CD45RA+ positively selected. The rearrangement joins TRBV19 to TRBJ2-5; TRBD2 agrees at 8 bases. This clonotype was obtained from a young man in good health. The CDR3 sequence: CASSAQPVAGKTQYF. In nucleotides, the CDR3 is TGTGCCAGTAGTGCCCAGCCCGTAGCGGGAAAGACCCAGTACTTC.